The 3 T cell receptor beta chains given below trace back to one sample, sequenced in a study of sequential checkpoint blockade in melanoma. The treatment denotes: randomized to nivolumab then ipilimumab (arm A) or the reverse (arm B). TCRdb's table, derived via immunoSEQ multiplex PCR, lists solely in-frame clones and lacks some. The sample lists 23,000 or so clones, 65% to 75% occurring once. The sample here was CD8+ T cells sorted from blood (inferred from file names), taken from a patient given nivolumab and ipilimumab in sequence. These receptors were obtained from a human donor with melanoma.

The rearrangement uses TRBV9 and TRBJ2-2; D not certain. Trimming cost V 3 bases and J 5 bases, with 5 bases left between them. Germline V CDR1 and CDR2: SGDLS, YYNGEE. This CDR3 contains 12 residues. CDR3: CASSGGTGELFF. The CDR3, as DNA: TGTGCCAGCAGCGGAGGAACCGGGGAGCTGTTTTTT.

This clone was observed a single time. Other DNA sequences of this sample code for an identical CDR3. The genes are TRBV9 and TRBJ1-1; 9 nucleotides agree with TRBD1. Per germline, CDR1 SGDLS and CDR2 YYNGEE. The CDR3 loop spans 14 amino acids. V shed 0 bases and J 7 bases; nucleotides not matched to a gene: 4. The CDR3 sequence is CASSVVQGAYEAFF. As DNA, the CDR3 is TGTGCCAGCAGCGTAGTACAGGGGGCCTATGAAGCTTTCTTT.

This clone came up once. The CDR3, as DNA: TGTGCCAGCAGTGGTACAGGGTTAGAGACCCAGTACTTC. Translating it yields CASSGTGLETQYF. V gene TRBV6-1 combines with J gene TRBJ2-5; TRBD1 might be the D (6 bases). The CDR3 spans 13 residues. Per the germline V gene, CDR1 is MNHNS and CDR2 is SASEGT. The V end lost 4 bases, the J end lost 4 bases, and 10 bases lay between the germline ends.